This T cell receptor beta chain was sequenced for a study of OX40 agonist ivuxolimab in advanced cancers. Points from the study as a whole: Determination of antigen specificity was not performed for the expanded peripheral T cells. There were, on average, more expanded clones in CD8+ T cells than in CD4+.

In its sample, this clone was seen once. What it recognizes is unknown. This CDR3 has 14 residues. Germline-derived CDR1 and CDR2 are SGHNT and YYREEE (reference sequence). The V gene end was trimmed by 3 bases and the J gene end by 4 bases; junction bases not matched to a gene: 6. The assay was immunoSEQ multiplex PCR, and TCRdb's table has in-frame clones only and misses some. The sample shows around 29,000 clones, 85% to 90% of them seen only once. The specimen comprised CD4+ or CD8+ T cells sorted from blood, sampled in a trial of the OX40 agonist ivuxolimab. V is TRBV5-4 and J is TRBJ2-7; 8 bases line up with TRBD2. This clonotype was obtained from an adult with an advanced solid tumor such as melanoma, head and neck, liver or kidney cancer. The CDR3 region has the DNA TGTGCCAGCAGCTGGGGACTAGGTGTTTACGAGCAGTACTTC. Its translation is CASSWGLGVYEQYF.